In this sample, the clone carrying this T cell receptor beta chain turned up many times. Germline V CDR1 and CDR2: SGHTA, FQGNSA. This CDR3 has 16 residues. V lost 4 bases to trimming and J lost 0 bases, with 16 bases between them. TCRdb itself ran the RT-PCR reads through MiXCR, one entry per CDR3 protein. Of about 680,000 distinct CDR3 sequences listed, approximately 15% are singletons. The sequenced sample was memory CD4+ T cells from blood. V gene TRBV7-2 combines with J gene TRBJ2-7; D is undetermined. The receptor's source is a female donor in good health, serving as a healthy control. CDR3 region: CASSSPRAQSSYEQYF. CDR3 nucleotide sequence: TGTGCCAGCAGCTCCCCCAGAGCGCAGAGCTCCTACGAGCAGTACTTC.